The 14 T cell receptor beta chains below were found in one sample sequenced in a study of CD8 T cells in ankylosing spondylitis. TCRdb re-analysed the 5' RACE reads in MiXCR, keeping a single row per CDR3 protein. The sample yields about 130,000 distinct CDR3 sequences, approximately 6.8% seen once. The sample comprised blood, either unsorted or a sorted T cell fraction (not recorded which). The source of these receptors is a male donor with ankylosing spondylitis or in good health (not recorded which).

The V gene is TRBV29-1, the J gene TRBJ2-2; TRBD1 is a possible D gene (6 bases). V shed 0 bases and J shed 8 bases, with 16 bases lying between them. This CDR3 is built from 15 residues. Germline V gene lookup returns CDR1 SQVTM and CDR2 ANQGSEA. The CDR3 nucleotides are TGCAGCGTTGAAGATCCCAGGGGCTATATGGGGGAGCTGTTTTTT. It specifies CSVEDPRGYMGELFF.

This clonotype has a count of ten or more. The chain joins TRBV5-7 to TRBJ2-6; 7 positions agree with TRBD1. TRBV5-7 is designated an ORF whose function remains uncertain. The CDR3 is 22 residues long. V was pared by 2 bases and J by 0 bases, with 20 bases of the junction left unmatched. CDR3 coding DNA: TGTGCCAGCAGCTTCAAATCCGGGACAGTAGCGTTTACCTCCTCTGGGGCCAACGTCCTGACTTTC. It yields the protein CASSFKSGTVAFTSSGANVLTF.

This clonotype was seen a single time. DNA of the CDR3: TGCAGTGCTGAAACTTCAGGGGGTGTGACTGAAGCTTTCTTT. This gives the protein CSAETSGGVTEAFF. V is TRBV20-1 and J is TRBJ1-1; 7 nucleotides align to TRBD1. Germline CDR1 DFQATT, CDR2 SNEGSKA (reference sequence). After removal of 5 bases from V and 5 bases from J, the junction contained 11 bases not matched to a gene. This CDR3 is 14 amino acids long.

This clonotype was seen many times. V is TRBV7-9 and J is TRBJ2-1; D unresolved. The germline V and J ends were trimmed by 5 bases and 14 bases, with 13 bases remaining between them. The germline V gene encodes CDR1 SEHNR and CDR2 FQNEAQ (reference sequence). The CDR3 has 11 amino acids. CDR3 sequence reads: CASSTQLIKFF. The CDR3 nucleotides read TGTGCCAGCAGCACGCAATTGATAAAGTTCTTC.

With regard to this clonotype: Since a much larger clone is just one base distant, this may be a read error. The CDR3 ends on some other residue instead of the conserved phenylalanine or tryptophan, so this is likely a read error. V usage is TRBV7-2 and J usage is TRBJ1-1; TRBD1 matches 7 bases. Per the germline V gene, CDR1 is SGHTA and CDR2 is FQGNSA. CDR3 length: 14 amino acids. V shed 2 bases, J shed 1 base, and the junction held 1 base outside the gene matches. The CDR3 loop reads CASSLHRGNTEAFL. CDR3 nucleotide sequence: TGTGCCAGCAGCTTACACAGGGGGAACACTGAAGCTTTCCTT.

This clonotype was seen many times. CDR3 in amino acids: CASSSGTSAAYEQYF. CDR3 sequence (DNA): TGTGCCAGCAGTTCGGGGACTAGCGCGGCCTACGAGCAGTACTTC. V is TRBV27 and J is TRBJ2-7; 10 bases are a match to TRBD2. Germline CDR1 and CDR2: MNHEY and SMNVEV (reference sequence). This CDR3 has 15 amino acids. The V gene end was trimmed by 4 bases and the J gene end by 2 bases; junction bases not matched to a gene: 5.

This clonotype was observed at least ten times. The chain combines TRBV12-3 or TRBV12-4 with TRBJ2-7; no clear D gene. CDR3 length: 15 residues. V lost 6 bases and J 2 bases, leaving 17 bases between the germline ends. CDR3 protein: CASSPEQPVTYEQYF. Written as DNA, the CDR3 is TGTGCCAGCAGCCCCGAACAGCCCGTGACCTACGAGCAGTACTTC.

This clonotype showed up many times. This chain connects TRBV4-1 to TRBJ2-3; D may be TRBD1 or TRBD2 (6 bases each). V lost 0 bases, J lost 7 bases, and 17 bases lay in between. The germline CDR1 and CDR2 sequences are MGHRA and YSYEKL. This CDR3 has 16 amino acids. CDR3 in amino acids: CASSQESEVRGHTQYF. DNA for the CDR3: TGCGCCAGCAGCCAAGAATCAGAGGTTCGGGGGCATACGCAGTATTTT.

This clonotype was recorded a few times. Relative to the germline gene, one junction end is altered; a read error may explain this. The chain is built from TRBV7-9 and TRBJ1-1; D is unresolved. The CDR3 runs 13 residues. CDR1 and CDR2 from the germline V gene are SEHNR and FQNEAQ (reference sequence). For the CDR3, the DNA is TGTGCCAGCAGCCTAGGTATGAACCCTGAAGCTTTCTTT. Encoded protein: CASSLGMNPEAFF.

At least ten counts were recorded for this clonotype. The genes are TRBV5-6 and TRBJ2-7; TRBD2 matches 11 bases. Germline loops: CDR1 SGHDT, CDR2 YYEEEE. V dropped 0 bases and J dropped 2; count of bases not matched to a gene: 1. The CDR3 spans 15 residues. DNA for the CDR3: TGTGCCAGCAGCTTGGTTAGCGGGAGGGCCTACGAGCAGTACTTC. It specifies CASSLVSGRAYEQYF.

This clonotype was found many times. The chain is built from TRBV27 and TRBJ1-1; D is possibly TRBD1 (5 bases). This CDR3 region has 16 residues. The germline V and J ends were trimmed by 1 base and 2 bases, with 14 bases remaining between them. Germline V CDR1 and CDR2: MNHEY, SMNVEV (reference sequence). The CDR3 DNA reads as TGTGCCAGCAGTTTATTCTTAGGTGGGGACAACACTGAAGCTTTCTTT. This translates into CASSLFLGGDNTEAFF.

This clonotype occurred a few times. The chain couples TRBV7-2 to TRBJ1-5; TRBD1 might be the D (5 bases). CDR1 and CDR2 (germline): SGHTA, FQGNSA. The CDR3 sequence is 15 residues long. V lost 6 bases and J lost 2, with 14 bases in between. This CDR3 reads CASSPAVGGNQPQHF. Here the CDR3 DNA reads TGTGCCAGCAGTCCGGCGGTAGGGGGCAATCAGCCCCAGCATTTT.

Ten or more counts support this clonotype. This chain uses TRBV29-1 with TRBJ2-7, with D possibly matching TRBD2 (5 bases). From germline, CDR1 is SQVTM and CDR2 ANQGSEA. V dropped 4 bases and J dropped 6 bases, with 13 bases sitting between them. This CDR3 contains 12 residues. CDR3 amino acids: CSVATRNREQYF. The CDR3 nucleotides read TGCAGCGTTGCTACTAGAAATCGCGAGCAGTACTTC.

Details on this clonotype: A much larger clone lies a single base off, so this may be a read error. For the CDR3, the DNA is TGTGCCAGCAGGGCTGGACGGGCGAATGGCTCCACCTTC. Protein: CASRAGRANGSTF. V and J are TRBV28 and TRBJ1-2, with D unclear. The V gene's germline CDR1 is MDHEN and CDR2 SYDVKM. The CDR3 sequence is 13 residues long.